These T cell receptor beta chains were read from a single sample in a study of T cell repertoires and leukemia-associated antigens. TCRdb re-derived calls from the 5' RACE reads in MiXCR, one entry per CDR3 protein. In the table there are 9,000 to 15,000 distinct CDR3 sequences, roughly 41% of which are singletons. For these receptors, no antigen is known. Sequenced input: CD3+ T cells sorted from blood and cultured. These receptors all come from a female donor in good health. CDR3s include the opening cysteine and the closing phenylalanine or tryptophan. The D gene is left open where the match is weak. Some rows have no size entry. The others give once, few or many, or a class for an expanded clone.

V: TRBV28; size: few; D: NA; J: TRBJ2-5; length: 13; DNA: TGTGCCAGCAGTTCGTTTGTTAGAGAGACCCAGTACTTC; CDR3: CASSSFVRETQYF
V: TRBV20-1; size: medium-sized; D: TRBD1; J: TRBJ2-3; length: 14; DNA: TGCAGTGCTGCGGACAGGGGGTACACAGATACGCAGTATTTT; CDR3: CSAADRGYTDTQYF
V: TRBV7-6; size: many; D: TRBD1; J: TRBJ1-2; length: 16; DNA: TGTGCCAGCAGCTTATCTGCAGGGGGCAATAACTATGGCTACACCTTC; CDR3: CASSLSAGGNNYGYTF
V: TRBV20-1; size: NA; D: NA; J: TRBJ2-5; length: 15; DNA: TGCAGTGCCAGCAGTTTGGGCGGGTACCAAGAGACCCAGTACTTC; CDR3: CSASSLGGYQETQYF
V: TRBV12-3/TRBV12-4; size: medium-sized; D: NA; J: TRBJ2-1; length: 15; DNA: TGTGCCAGCAGTTTATCCGGGGGAGAGGGGAATGAGCAGTTCTTC; CDR3: CASSLSGGEGNEQFF
V: TRBV7-9; size: NA; D: NA; J: TRBJ2-1; length: 18; DNA: TGTGCCAGCAGCTCTCACGCCGGACAGTCCTACCTCTACAATGAGCAGTTCTTC; CDR3: CASSSHAGQSYLYNEQFF
V: TRBV6-1; size: many; D: NA; J: TRBJ2-5; length: 13; DNA: TGTGCCAGCAGTGGGCAGGGGAAGGAGACCCAGTACTTC; CDR3: CASSGQGKETQYF
V: TRBV6-6; size: NA; D: TRBD2; J: TRBJ2-1; length: 17; DNA: TGTGCCAGCAGTTACCATCATTTCTTTAGGGAGGGAAATGAGCAGTTCTTC; CDR3: CASSYHHFFREGNEQFF
V: TRBV5-1; size: NA; D: NA; J: TRBJ1-2; length: 17; DNA: TGCGCCAGCAGCTTGGGGCCGGGAATGGAGGTTAACTATGGCTACACCTTC; CDR3: CASSLGPGMEVNYGYTF
V: TRBV20-1; size: NA; D: NA; J: TRBJ2-7; length: 11; DNA: TGCAGTGCTTCCAAGAGAGACGAGCAGTACTTC; CDR3: CSASKRDEQYF
V: TRBV7-3; size: NA; D: NA; J: TRBJ2-1; length: 13; DNA: TGTGCCAGCAGCTTAAACTCGGGGGATGAGCAGTTCTTC; CDR3: CASSLNSGDEQFF
V: TRBV7-9; size: many; D: NA; J: TRBJ2-3; length: 16; DNA: TGTGCCAGCAGCTTAGAAGTTCTCGGAGGGACAGATACGCAGTATTTT; CDR3: CASSLEVLGGTDTQYF
V: TRBV12-3/TRBV12-4; size: many; D: NA; J: TRBJ2-2; length: 16; DNA: TGTGCCAGCACCCTGCCGGGACGGACGAACACCGGGGAGCTGTTTTTT; CDR3: CASTLPGRTNTGELFF
V: TRBV7-3; size: medium-sized; D: NA; J: TRBJ1-1; length: 14; DNA: TGTGCCAGCAGCAAGAATCACACACACACTGAAGCTTTCTTT; CDR3: CASSKNHTHTEAFF
V: TRBV20-1; size: NA; D: TRBD1; J: TRBJ1-6; length: 12; DNA: TGCAGTGCAGAAACAGGGGAATCACCCCTCCACTTT; CDR3: CSAETGESPLHF
V: TRBV7-3; size: many; D: TRBD1; J: TRBJ1-1; length: 14; DNA: TGTGCCAGCAGCCCGGGGACAGGGGGGAGACAAGCTTTCTTT; CDR3: CASSPGTGGRQAFF
V: TRBV5-1; size: many; D: NA; J: TRBJ1-2; length: 14; DNA: TGCGCCAGCAGCTATGAGGGGATCGGCTATGGCTACACCTTC; CDR3: CASSYEGIGYGYTF
V: TRBV29-1; size: NA; D: NA; J: TRBJ2-1; length: 14; DNA: TGCAGCGTTCGGGGGGCAGGCTCCTACAGTGAGCAGTTCTTC; CDR3: CSVRGAGSYSEQFF
V: TRBV3-1; size: NA; D: NA; J: TRBJ2-4; length: 15; DNA: TGTGCCAGCAGCCAAGGCGGGAAGATGGCGAACATTCAGTACTTC; CDR3: CASSQGGKMANIQYF
V: TRBV28; size: medium-sized; D: NA; J: TRBJ2-2; length: 14; DNA: TGTGCCAGCAGTTTTACTGCGCACACCGGGGAGCTGTTTTTT; CDR3: CASSFTAHTGELFF
V: TRBV29-1; size: NA; D: NA; J: TRBJ1-1; length: 11; DNA: TGCAGCGTGGGGGCAGCGTATGAAGCTTTCTTT; CDR3: CSVGAAYEAFF
V: TRBV10-3; size: NA; D: NA; J: TRBJ2-5; length: 16; DNA: TGTGCCATCAGTGAGTCGACGGGGGACAGAAAAGAGACCCAGTACTTC; CDR3: CAISESTGDRKETQYF
V: TRBV6-1; size: NA; D: NA; J: TRBJ2-5; length: 14; DNA: TGTGCCAGCAGTCCCTGGAGGGCGGTGGAGACCCAGTACTTC; CDR3: CASSPWRAVETQYF
V: TRBV29-1; size: NA; D: NA; J: TRBJ2-2; length: 13; DNA: TGCAGCCCCGTAGCGACGAACACCGGGGAGCTGTTTTTT; CDR3: CSPVATNTGELFF
V: TRBV5-1; size: NA; D: NA; J: TRBJ2-7; length: 13; DNA: TGCGCCAGCAGCAGGGGGGACAGCTACGAGCAGTACTTC; CDR3: CASSRGDSYEQYF
V: TRBV7-2; size: NA; D: NA; J: TRBJ1-2; length: 14; DNA: TGTGCCAGCAGCTTACGGGGGAACGGCTATGGCTACACCTTC; CDR3: CASSLRGNGYGYTF
V: TRBV10-3; size: medium-sized; D: NA; J: TRBJ2-7; length: 14; DNA: TGTGCCATCAGTGAACTCGACAGCTCCTACGAGCAGTACTTC; CDR3: CAISELDSSYEQYF
V: TRBV5-1; size: many; D: NA; J: TRBJ2-2; length: 15; DNA: TGCGCCAGCAGCTTGGGTGCGTCCAACACCGGGGAGCTGTTTTTT; CDR3: CASSLGASNTGELFF
V: TRBV12-5; size: once; D: NA; J: TRBJ1-4; length: 17; DNA: NA; CDR3: CASGLVPHSQLMKNCFF
V: TRBV5-8; size: few; D: TRBD2; J: TRBJ2-3; length: 20; DNA: TGTGCCAGCAGCCTGGACATCCCCGGGACTAGCGGGTTAAGCACAGATACGCAGTATTTT; CDR3: CASSLDIPGTSGLSTDTQYF
V: TRBV4-3; size: medium-sized; D: TRBD2; J: TRBJ2-1; length: 16; DNA: TGCGCCAGCAGCCAAGAATCTAGCGGGAGCTACAATGAGCAGTTCTTC; CDR3: CASSQESSGSYNEQFF
V: TRBV4-3; size: medium-sized; D: NA; J: TRBJ2-6; length: 13; DNA: TGCGCCAGCAGCCCTACTGGGGCCAACGTCCTGACTTTC; CDR3: CASSPTGANVLTF
V: TRBV7-2; size: NA; D: NA; J: TRBJ1-2; length: 12; DNA: TGTGCCAGCTTAGGCCAGAACTATGGCTACACCTTC; CDR3: CASLGQNYGYTF
V: TRBV11-2; size: few; D: TRBD2; J: TRBJ2-1; length: 15; DNA: TGTGCCAGCACAACATACGGACTAGCGGGAGATATAGGATTCTTC; CDR3: CASTTYGLAGDIGFF
V: TRBV7-9; size: few; D: TRBD1; J: TRBJ1-1; length: 13; DNA: TGTGCCAGCAGCCCCCGGGACAGGGGTGAAGCTTTCTTT; CDR3: CASSPRDRGEAFF
V: TRBV7-9; size: few; D: NA; J: TRBJ1-6; length: 14; DNA: TGTGCCAGCAGCTTACAAGGGAGTAATTCACCCCTCCACTTT; CDR3: CASSLQGSNSPLHF
V: TRBV12-3/TRBV12-4; size: NA; D: NA; J: TRBJ2-2; length: 15; DNA: TGTGCCAGCAGTTTAGCGGGGGAGACCACCGGGGAGCTGTTTTTT; CDR3: CASSLAGETTGELFF
V: TRBV5-1; size: NA; D: NA; J: TRBJ2-7; length: 12; DNA: TGCGCCAGTCGGCCCCCGAGGGGCGAGCGGTACTTC; CDR3: CASRPPRGERYF
V: TRBV28; size: medium-sized; D: NA; J: TRBJ1-5; length: 14; DNA: TGTGCCAGCAGTTTGCTCCCCCCGGGGGGTTCCCAGCATTTT; CDR3: CASSLLPPGGSQHF
V: TRBV19; size: many; D: TRBD1; J: TRBJ1-5; length: 13; DNA: TGTGCCAGCCGGACAGGGGACAGGCAGCCCCAGCATTTT; CDR3: CASRTGDRQPQHF
V: TRBV20-1; size: NA; D: TRBD2; J: TRBJ2-7; length: 15; DNA: TGCAGTGCTAGAGATCCTGGCGGGAGTGCCTACGAGCAGTACTTC; CDR3: CSARDPGGSAYEQYF
V: TRBV7-8; size: few; D: NA; J: TRBJ2-7; length: 14; DNA: TGTGCCAGCAGCTTGGAGGCCAGTTCCTACGAGCAGTACTTC; CDR3: CASSLEASSYEQYF
V: TRBV6-4; size: many; D: TRBD1; J: TRBJ2-6; length: 20; DNA: TGTGCCAGCAGTGACCGGTTTTCGGGACAGGGGGCGGATGGGGCCAACGTCCTGACTTTC; CDR3: CASSDRFSGQGADGANVLTF
V: TRBV19; size: many; D: TRBD1; J: TRBJ2-7; length: 15; DNA: TGTGCCAGTCGTGCAGGCGGGACAGGGTTTTACGAGCAGTACTTC; CDR3: CASRAGGTGFYEQYF
V: TRBV7-3; size: many; D: NA; J: TRBJ2-3; length: 15; DNA: TGTGCCAGCAGCTACGGACAAGTAAGGACAGATACGCAGTATTTT; CDR3: CASSYGQVRTDTQYF
V: TRBV30; size: few; D: NA; J: TRBJ1-2; length: 14; DNA: TGTGCCTGGAGTTCAGGCAGCGCCGGCTATGGCTACACCTTC; CDR3: CAWSSGSAGYGYTF
V: TRBV4-3; size: medium-sized; D: NA; J: TRBJ2-6; length: 16; DNA: TGCGCCAGCAGCCAAGAGGAGGGGGTTGGGGCCAACGTCCTGACTTTC; CDR3: CASSQEEGVGANVLTF
V: TRBV5-1; size: NA; D: NA; J: TRBJ2-3; length: 14; DNA: TGCGCCAGCAGCCCAAGAGGCGGCGCAGATACGCAGTATTTT; CDR3: CASSPRGGADTQYF
V: TRBV23-1; size: NA; D: TRBD1; J: TRBJ2-7; length: 14; DNA: TGCGCCAGCAGGTACAGGGGGCTGTGCTACGAGCAGTACTTC; CDR3: CASRYRGLCYEQYF
V: TRBV12-3/TRBV12-4; size: few; D: TRBD2; J: TRBJ2-1; length: 15; DNA: TGTGCCAGCAGGCTACTAGCGGGAGGGCCGCATGAGCAGTTCTTC; CDR3: CASRLLAGGPHEQFF
V: TRBV27; size: NA; D: NA; J: TRBJ2-7; length: 11; DNA: TGTGCCAGCAGCTTTGGGGGCGAGCAGTACTTC; CDR3: CASSFGGEQYF
V: TRBV4-3; size: NA; D: NA; J: TRBJ2-1; length: 16; DNA: TGCGCCAGCAGCCAAGACTATGCGGGAAACCGGAATGAGCAGTTCTTC; CDR3: CASSQDYAGNRNEQFF
V: TRBV28; size: medium-sized; D: NA; J: TRBJ2-1; length: 14; DNA: TGTGCCAGCAAGCCCGATTCGGATTACAATGAGCAGTTCTTC; CDR3: CASKPDSDYNEQFF
V: TRBV5-1; size: NA; D: NA; J: TRBJ1-1; length: 18; DNA: TGCGCCAGCAGCTCCTCTTCGGGCGGGGGCTACTTGTACACTGAAGCTTTCTTT; CDR3: CASSSSSGGGYLYTEAFF
V: TRBV4-1; size: many; D: NA; J: TRBJ2-1; length: 16; DNA: TGCGCCAGCAGCCAACTCGGCACCGGCTCCTACAATGAGCAGTTCTTC; CDR3: CASSQLGTGSYNEQFF